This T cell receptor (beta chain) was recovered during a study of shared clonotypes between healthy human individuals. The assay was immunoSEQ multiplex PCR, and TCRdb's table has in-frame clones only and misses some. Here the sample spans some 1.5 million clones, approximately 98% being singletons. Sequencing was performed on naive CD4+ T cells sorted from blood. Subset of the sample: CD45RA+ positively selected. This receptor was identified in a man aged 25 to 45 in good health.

CDR3 region: CASSPKANYEQYF. In nucleotides, the CDR3 is TGTGCCAGCAGCCCAAAAGCCAATTACGAGCAGTACTTC. The J gene is TRBJ2-7, the V gene TRBV6-5; D is unresolved. The germline V gene has CDR1 MNHEY and CDR2 SVGAGI. The germline V and J ends were trimmed by 6 bases and 4 bases, with 13 bases remaining between them. CDR3 length: 13 amino acids.